The sequence of this TCR beta chain was determined in a study of molecular identifiers for immune sequencing clone quantification. Methods described previously were used for bulk TCR libraries, and listed TCR primers were applied. TCRdb analysed the PCR reads with MiXCR anew, one entry per CDR3 protein. The repertoire holds about 510,000 distinct CDR3 sequences, with roughly 24% as singletons. In germline, CDR1 is SGDLS, CDR2 YYNGEE. The CDR3 has 16 residues. About this clonotype: One end of the junction is discordant with germline, which a read error may explain.

The sequence came from a human donor in good health. Some libraries in this study had Jurkat cell RNA spiked in. Sequences were obtained from naive CD8+ T cells from blood, with Jurkat cell RNA spiked in. Subset here: FACS-sorted CD8+CD4-CCR7+CD45RA+ naive T cells. The rearrangement joins TRBV9 to TRBJ2-4; TRBD2 might be the D (5 bases). DNA of the CDR3: TGTGCCAGCAGCGTGGAGACATTCCTAGCCAAAGACATTCAGTACTTC. As protein: CASSVETFLAKDIQYF.